This TCR beta chain was obtained from a study of T cells after yellow fever vaccination. MiXCR was run by TCRdb on the 5' RACE reads, yielding one entry per CDR3 protein. The data hold about 260,000 distinct CDR3 sequences, with 10% to 15% observed a single time. In its sample, this clonotype was seen a few times. The CDR3 spans 18 residues. The V gene end was trimmed by 3 bases and the J gene end by 4 bases; junction bases not matched to a gene: 17. Germline V CDR1 and CDR2: SGHRS, YFSETQ. The receptor was isolated from a man between 25 and 39 years old who received the YFV17D yellow fever vaccine. The chain couples TRBV5-1 to TRBJ2-3, with 7 positions matching TRBD1. The source was CD4+ T cells sorted from PBMCs, collected 45 days after the yellow fever booster vaccination. CDR3 amino acids: CASSSQPRDRKLADTQYF. CDR3 bases: TGCGCCAGCAGCTCCCAGCCCAGGGACAGAAAATTGGCAGATACGCAGTATTTT.